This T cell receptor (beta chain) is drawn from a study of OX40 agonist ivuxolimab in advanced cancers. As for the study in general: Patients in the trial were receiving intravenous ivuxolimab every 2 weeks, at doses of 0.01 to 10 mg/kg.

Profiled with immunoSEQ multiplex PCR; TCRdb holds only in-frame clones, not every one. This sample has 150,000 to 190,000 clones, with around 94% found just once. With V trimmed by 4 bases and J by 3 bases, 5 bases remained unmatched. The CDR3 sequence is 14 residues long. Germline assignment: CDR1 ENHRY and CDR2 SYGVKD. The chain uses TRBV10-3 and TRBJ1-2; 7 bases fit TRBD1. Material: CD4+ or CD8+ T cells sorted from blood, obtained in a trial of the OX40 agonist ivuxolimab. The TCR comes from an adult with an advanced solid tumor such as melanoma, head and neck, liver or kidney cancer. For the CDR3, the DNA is TGTGCCATCAGTGGGACAACAGGGGACTATGGCTACACCTTC. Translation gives CAISGTTGDYGYTF.